This TCR beta chain was retrieved from a study of T cell responses to AZD1222 COVID-19 vaccine. General observations from the study: Spike-specific TCR breadth and depth both grew after two AZD1222 doses. Donors were mostly white British, more females; clonal diversity possibly underestimated.

Generated by immunoSEQ multiplex PCR, the TCRdb table keeps only in-frame clones and is missing some. The sample shows roughly 100,000 clones, 90% to 95% of them seen only once. This clone was seen just once. Its target is not known. This CDR3 region has 15 residues. Trimming cost V 5 bases and J 10 bases; bases outside gene matches: 8. CDR1 LNHNV and CDR2 YYDKDF come from the germline V gene (reference sequence). The TCR sequence derives from an adult in good health. This chain links TRBV15 with TRBJ1-4; 12 bases match TRBD1. The sample consisted of peripheral blood, taken on day 0 of AZD1222 vaccination. In DNA, the CDR3 is TGTGCCACCAGCCATTCGGGACAGGGGGCTCGAAAACTGTTTTTT. Amino acids: CATSHSGQGARKLFF.